The subject of this entry is one TCR beta chain. What it recognizes is unknown. This sample's treatment: roughly ten-day PBMC culture with coronavirus spike peptide pools or control peptides (ViraFEST assay). Pre-COVID-19 pandemic sampling (2011-2018) yielded the unexposed donor's CD4+ T cells. The ViraFEST method relied on peptide pools to expand antigen-specific T cells, followed by TCR sequencing. Cultured CD4+ T-cell DNA underwent Oncomine TCR Beta short-read sequencing. From CD4+ T cells that had been cultured, genomic DNA was extracted. TCRdb reanalysed the PCR reads using MiXCR and keeps one entry per CDR3 protein. This sample carries about 9,300 distinct CDR3 sequences, under 40% of them seen once, and the ten largest clones take roughly a fifth. This specimen comes from a study of vaccination and CD4 T cells after COVID-19. Across the whole study: The convalescent population consisted of six males and four females, two of whom were of Hispanic ethnicity. General study points: Convalescent patients gained a median approximately 88% of their reactive clones only post-vaccination. Early post-infection timepoints were not included, and relatively few convalescent patients were studied.

The receptor comes from a human donor in good health. The source material was CD4+ T cells from blood, cultured in vitro.

The CDR3 reads CSARVSGRDTEAFF. The DNA of the CDR3 is TGCAGTGCTAGAGTTTCTGGGCGGGACACTGAAGCTTTCTTT. The gene calls are TRBV20-1 and TRBJ1-1, with no clear D. V lost 1 base and J lost 3, with 12 bases in between. CDR3 size: 14 residues. CDR1 and CDR2 (germline): DFQATT, SNEGSKA (reference sequence).